The entry below describes one T cell receptor (beta chain). Its antigen has not been determined. No much larger clone exists at a distance of one base, and base qualities are not known. The collaborating institutions used their own protocols to collect whole blood in K2EDTA tubes. Collaborator samples were shipped for TCRbeta analysis as frozen whole blood, isolated PBMCs, or DNA extracted from either sample type. This sample was taken from a study of blood T cell repertoires in COVID-19 (dated by TCRdb to about 2020). For the wider study: Samples covering the acute and convalescent phases of COVID-19 were provided by collaborators in the United States, Italy and Spain. The material from the prospective study consisted of cDNA or gDNA derived from T cells, B-cell-depleted T cells, or PBMCs. The dataset comprised deeply sampled blood TCRbeta repertoires from subjects exposed to, actively infected with, or recovered from COVID-19. The repertoires were made available in a free public database intended to serve as a resource for research on the immune response to SARS-CoV-2. Samples were obtained from the ongoing ImmuneRACE study (first 160 participants) and from roughly 1,300 subjects provided by 6 global collaborators. A de-identified subject ID, COVID-19 status, age in years and sex were almost always included in the sample metadata. Where available, HLA class I and class II types were taken from metadata supplied by the sample provider and were not determined by assay-based typing.

Points the paper makes about the study in general: How much clinical and demographic metadata was included differed by source and by participant, and the metadata was provided uncurated.

TCRbeta CDR3 regions were amplified from genomic DNA using the immunoSEQ Assay, a bias-controlled multiplex PCR. The source study handled its data this way. Nucleated cell counts per sample were estimated from amplification of reference gene primers within the assay. To quantify the absolute abundance of each unique TCRbeta CDR3 rearrangement, sequence reads were collapsed and filtered. For each sample, productive Simpson clonality was calculated as the square root of Simpson's diversity index across productive rearrangements. This is the immuneACCESS table as TCRdb keeps it, with only in-frame sequences that have V and J called. A part of the clones is gone; compared with another copy, unresolved V genes explain less than half, and the rest is unexplained. That table supplies the V and J calls and clone size; D and trimming were determined from the DNA. The sample has 100,000 to 130,000 clones on record, about four fifths of them singletons. The ten most abundant clones make up more than 3.5% of the sample.

Spanning cysteine to phenylalanine, the CDR3 consists of 15 amino acids. Kept here is only the CDR3 DNA, which spans 45 bases and is read in frame from base 1. V and J are trimmed by 5 bases and 3 bases, and the gene matches miss 2 bases of the junction. As encoded in the germline V gene, CDR1 is KGHDR while CDR2 is SFDVKD. The rearranged chain carries TRBV24-1 and TRBJ2-1; the central 11 bases match TRBD2. Sequencing was performed on peripheral blood. This TCR came from a woman aged 70 to 79 with acute or convalescent COVID-19. The DNA is as follows: TGTGCCACCAGTGTAACTAGCGGGGGCTACAATGAGCAGTTCTTC. Translated, it gives CATSVTSGGYNEQFF.